This entry concerns a single TCR beta chain. Its antigen is unidentified. These data come from a study of a mutant IDH1 vaccine in newly diagnosed glioma. Study overall: The sex distribution of treated patients was 62.5% male and about 38% female, with a mean age of around 40 years.

Overall study results and limits: Over 85% of patients showed vaccine-induced immune responses across multiple MHC alleles.

Clones were read by immunoSEQ multiplex PCR, and TCRdb kept only the in-frame ones, dropping some. Found here are roughly 84,000 clones, about 80% of them singletons; the top ten hold 4.5% to 5.5%. The time point denotes: baseline, week 1 (first vaccination visit). Treatment described: pre-vaccination baseline after standard-of-care therapy. The sequencing here drew on PBMCs, taken from a glioma patient treated with radiotherapy, temozolomide or both. The sequence came from a man in his forties with glioma. Some clones in this sample may be carry-over from other donors' samples.

The CDR3 nucleotides read TGTGCCAGCAGTTACTCAAGCGGGGAAAACTACGAGCAGTACTTC. It specifies CASSYSSGENYEQYF. The chain recombines TRBV6-5 with TRBJ2-7, with 7 bases matching TRBD2. The junction had 5 bases not matched to a gene; V was cut back by 0 bases and J by 3 bases. The CDR3 is 15 residues long. The germline CDR1 and CDR2 sequences are MNHEY and SVGAGI.